This record looks at one T cell receptor (beta chain) sequence and its context. Cohorts were based on clinical histories the participants reported. This specimen belongs to a study of blood T cell repertoires in COVID-19. Study-level background: From T cells, B-cell-depleted T cells, or PBMCs came the material, which was cDNA or gDNA.

Germline V CDR1 and CDR2: LGHNA, YNFKEQ. The CDR3 covers 17 residues. V was pared by 1 base and J by 0 bases, with 15 bases between. Libraries were prepared by immunoSEQ multiplex PCR; TCRdb keeps only in-frame clonotypes and omits some of them. Among some 170,000 clones, around 73% were seen once, and the ten largest hold roughly a sixth. The chain links TRBV4-2 to TRBJ1-2, with TRBD1 as a possible D gene (5 bases). The clonotype originates from a woman between 45 and 60 years old who had recovered from COVID-19. Sample: PBMCs or T cells enriched from blood (not recorded which). The CDR3 nucleotides are TGTGCCAGCAGCCAAGGGGGGGGACCCAGCTCTAACTATGGCTACACCTTC. Protein: CASSQGGGPSSNYGYTF.